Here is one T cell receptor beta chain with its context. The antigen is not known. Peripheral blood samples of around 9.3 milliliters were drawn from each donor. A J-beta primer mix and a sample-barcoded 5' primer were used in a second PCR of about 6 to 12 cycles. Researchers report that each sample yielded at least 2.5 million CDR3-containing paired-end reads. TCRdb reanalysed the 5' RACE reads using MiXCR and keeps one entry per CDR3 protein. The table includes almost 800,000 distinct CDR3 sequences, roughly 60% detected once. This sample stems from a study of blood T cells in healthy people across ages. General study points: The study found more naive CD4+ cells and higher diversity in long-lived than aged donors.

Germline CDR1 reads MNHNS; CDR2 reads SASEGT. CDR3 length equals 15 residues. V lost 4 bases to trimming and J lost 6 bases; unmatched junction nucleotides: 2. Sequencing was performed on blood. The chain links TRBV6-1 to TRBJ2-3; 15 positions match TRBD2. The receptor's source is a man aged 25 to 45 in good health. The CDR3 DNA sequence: TGTGCCAGCAGTGCCGGACTAGCGGGGGGGGATACGCAGTATTTT. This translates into CASSAGLAGGDTQYF.